These 17 T cell receptor beta chains were sequenced from one sample in a study of metastatic and nonmetastatic thyroid tumors. No patient received treatment before thyroid surgery. TCRdb re-analyzed the PCR reads using MiXCR. The sample records about 25,000 clones, 20% to 25% being singletons. Sequencing was performed on blood. Receptor source: a male donor with papillary thyroid cancer or a benign thyroid nodule (not recorded which). Some clones in this sample may be carry-over from other donors' samples.

This clone was recorded a few times. The genes are TRBV30 and TRBJ1-3; D gene ambiguous. CDR1 is GTSNPN, CDR2 SVGIG, per germline (reference sequence). The germline V and J ends were trimmed by 4 bases and 0 bases, with 4 bases remaining between them. The CDR3 consists of 12 residues. The CDR3 loop reads CAWNDSGNTIYF. The CDR3 DNA follows: TGTGCCTGGAATGACTCTGGAAACACCATATATTTT. Filled out from reference TRBV30 and TRBJ1-3, the complete variable domain reads SQTIHQWPATLVQPVGSPLSLECTVEGTSNPNLYWYRQAAGRGLQLLFYSVGIGQISSEVPQNLSASRPQDRQFILSSKKLLLSDSGFYLCAWNDSGNTIYFGEGSWLTVV.

This clone has a count of ten or more. The V and J genes are TRBV6-2 or TRBV6-3 and TRBJ2-7; 9 nucleotides agree with TRBD2. Germline loops: CDR1 MNHEY, CDR2 SVGEGT. This CDR3 contains 14 residues. V trimming: 0 bases; J trimming: 3 bases; junction bases outside the gene matches: 0. The CDR3 region has the DNA TGTGCCAGCAGTTACTCGCGGGAGGGCTACGAGCAGTACTTC. Translated: CASSYSREGYEQYF.

This clone was counted many times. The chain employs TRBV27 and TRBJ2-3; a weak D match, TRBD1 (6 bases). Trimming stripped 4 bases from V and 3 bases from J, with 11 bases between. Germline V gene sequence: CDR1 MNHEY, CDR2 SMNVEV (reference sequence). The CDR3 covers 14 residues. CDR3 region: CASSSGAETDTQYF. The CDR3 DNA reads TGTGCCAGCAGTTCAGGGGCAGAGACAGATACGCAGTATTTT.

This clone was seen at least ten times. Other DNA sequences in the same sample also yield this CDR3. This chain uses TRBV11-1 with TRBJ2-2; D is tentatively TRBD1 or TRBD2 (5 bases each). This CDR3 is 17 amino acids long. The germline V gene encodes CDR1 SGHAT and CDR2 FQDESV (reference sequence). The V end was cut by 4 bases, the J end by 0 bases, with 15 bases between. The CDR3 region is CASSSLRGGSNTGELFF. CDR3 sequence (DNA): TGTGCCAGCAGCTCCCTTCGGGGCGGCTCGAACACCGGGGAGCTGTTTTTT.

By share, this clone counts as medium-sized. The rearrangement uses TRBV6-1 and TRBJ1-1; D ambiguous. The V end was cut by 2 bases, the J end by 0 bases, with 10 bases between. Germline CDR1 and CDR2: MNHNS and SASEGT. The CDR3 runs to 15 residues. The CDR3 sequence: CASSERDGVNTEAFF. The DNA for the CDR3 is TGTGCCAGCAGTGAACGCGATGGGGTGAACACTGAAGCTTTCTTT.

The V and J genes are TRBV20-1 and TRBJ1-1; D is possibly TRBD1 (6 bases). Germline CDR1 is DFQATT and CDR2 is SNEGSKA (reference sequence). This CDR3 spans 12 amino acids. The CDR3 sequence: CRPYREDTEAFF. Here the CDR3 DNA reads TGCAGGCCGTACAGGGAGGACACTGAAGCTTTCTTT.

The chain joins TRBV6-2 or TRBV6-3 to TRBJ2-7; TRBD1 might be the D (5 bases). The germline V gene encodes CDR1 MNHEY and CDR2 SVGEGT. The V end lost 4 bases, the J end lost 1 base, and 11 bases lay between the germline ends. The CDR3 loop spans 14 amino acids. DNA of the CDR3: TGTGCCAGCAGTTCTCATAAGGGGTCCTACGAGCAGTACTTC. Translated, it gives CASSSHKGSYEQYF.

V gene TRBV28 combines with J gene TRBJ2-1; 7 bases agree with TRBD2. Germline V gene data show CDR1 as MDHEN and CDR2 as SYDVKM. V lost 7 bases and J lost 0; bases outside the gene matches: 15. The CDR3 has 18 amino acids. CDR3 amino acids: CASIPLGIAGFSYNEQFF. The CDR3 DNA sequence: TGTGCCAGCATTCCCCTCGGGATAGCGGGTTTCTCCTACAATGAGCAGTTCTTC.

On this clone itself: The junction differs from germline at one of its ends, possibly a read error. The V gene is TRBV2, the J gene TRBJ2-7; 8 bases are shared with TRBD2. There are 13 residues in the CDR3. Germline V gives CDR1 SNHLY, CDR2 FYNNEI. The CDR3 nucleotides read TGCGCCAGCGGGTCGGGAGGGCTCTACGATCAGTACTTC. This translates into CASGSGGLYDQYF.

This clone was detected ten times or more. The chain carries TRBV7-9 and TRBJ1-6; 8 nucleotides agree with TRBD1. CDR3 length: 16 residues. Germline V gives CDR1 SEHNR, CDR2 FQNEAQ (reference sequence). Losses at the gene ends were 5 bases for V and 6 bases for J; bases not matched to a gene: 9. Written as DNA, the CDR3 is TGTGCCAGCAGCCGAGGACAGGGCGTGGGTAATTCACCCCTCCACTTT. Translated, it gives CASSRGQGVGNSPLHF.

The V and J genes are TRBV11-3 and TRBJ2-7; D possibly uses TRBD1 or TRBD2 (5 bases each). This CDR3 has 15 amino acids. Germline CDR1 is SGHNT and CDR2 is YENEEA. V dropped 4 bases and J dropped 5 bases, with 18 bases sitting between them. DNA for the CDR3: TGTGCCAGCAGCTCTCATCGTGGAAGGGGAGACGAGCAGTACGTC. As protein: CASSSHRGRGDEQYV.

Comment on this clone: A junction boundary mismatches the germline segment, possibly from a read error. This rearrangement joins TRBV6-4 to TRBJ2-1; 12 nucleotides match TRBD2. The germline V gene has CDR1 MRHNA and CDR2 SNTAGT. This CDR3 has 15 residues. The CDR3 nucleotides are TGTGCCAGCAGTGACTCGACTAGCGGGGGCAATGAGCTGCTCTTC. Protein sequence: CASSDSTSGGNELLF.

This clone was counted only a few times. The junction and the germline gene differ at one end; a read error may be behind it. The chain has TRBV24-1 and TRBJ2-7; the D gene could be TRBD1 or TRBD2 (5 bases each). Germline V lookup: CDR1 KGHDR, CDR2 SFDVKD. This CDR3 is built from 15 residues. Here the CDR3 reads CTTSQTGRGPHEQYF. As DNA, the CDR3 is TGTACCACCAGTCAAACGGGACGGGGCCCCCACGAGCAGTACTTC.

On this clone: A read error may produce the germline difference seen at one junction end. This chain connects TRBV30 to TRBJ2-6; a possible D gene is TRBD1 (6 bases). Germline-derived CDR1 and CDR2 are GTSNPN and SVGIG (reference sequence). This CDR3 is built from 16 residues. The CDR3 spells CARSGTRLSGANVLTF. The CDR3 coding sequence is TGTGCCCGGAGTGGGACACGGCTCTCTGGGGCCAACGTCCTGACTTTC.

This clone occurred many times. The chain links TRBV5-8 to TRBJ1-1; no clear D. Trimming left V 2 bases short and J 8 bases short, with 16 bases between. CDR3 length: 14 amino acids. Germline loops: CDR1 SGHTS, CDR2 YDEGEE. This CDR3 reads CASSLLGRTLEAFF. As DNA, the CDR3 is TGTGCCAGCAGCTTATTAGGGCGGACCCTGGAAGCTTTCTTT.

There are many counts of this clone. The chain combines TRBV3-1 with TRBJ2-2, with 11 bases that match TRBD2. With 0 bases clipped from V and 4 bases from J, the junction kept 7 bases outside the gene matches. CDR3 size: 18 residues. In germline, CDR1 is LGHDT, CDR2 YNNKEL (reference sequence). The CDR3: CASSQDLAGGSGTGELFF. The CDR3, as DNA: TGTGCCAGCAGCCAAGATTTAGCGGGAGGGTCGGGCACCGGGGAGCTGTTTTTT.

The chain employs TRBV20-1 and TRBJ1-1, with D uncertain. Trimming cost V 0 bases and J 2 bases, with 10 bases left between them. CDR1 is DFQATT, CDR2 SNEGSKA, per germline (reference sequence). The CDR3 length is 14 residues. The CDR3 here is CSARETGINTEAFF. CDR3 DNA: TGCAGTGCTAGAGAAACCGGGATCAACACTGAAGCTTTCTTT.